The T cell receptor beta chain described here comes from a study of blood T cell repertoires in COVID-19. Assay: immunoSEQ multiplex PCR; the TCRdb copy retains only in-frame clones and omits some. This sample carries some 250,000 clones, more than 65% of them seen once, and the ten largest clones take roughly 3.1%. V was cut by 1 base and J by 6 bases, with 24 bases left in between. CDR3 length: 19 amino acids. Germline lookup yields CDR1 LGHNA and CDR2 YSLEER. The chain joins TRBV4-3 to TRBJ2-2; D is possibly TRBD2 (5 bases). Sequenced material: peripheral blood. The receptor was isolated from a woman between 18 and 29 years old with acute or convalescent COVID-19. The CDR3 loop is CASSQVGGLPISSSGELFF. The CDR3 DNA reads as TGCGCCAGCAGCCAAGTGGGCGGGCTACCCATAAGTTCATCCGGGGAGCTGTTTTTT.